The text below deals with one T cell receptor beta chain. Its antigen is unknown. The PCR had 60 Vbeta and 13 Jbeta primers. Produced via immunoSEQ multiplex PCR; TCRdb's table is partial and in-frame only. The sample has fewer than 200,000 clones; 70% to 90% are singletons. The data originate from a study of cytomegalovirus exposure and HLA in healthy donors. At the level of the study: Caucasian-associated ancestry cluster membership applied to less than 85% of approximately 400 genotyped donors.

General study findings and limits: In vitro testing confirmed a few CMV-associated chains as specific for CMV antigens. Within the data, a cluster of highly shared sequence variants was likely a sequencing artifact.

The CDR3 length is 11 residues. Germline V gives CDR1 MGHRA, CDR2 YSYEKL. V was clipped by 1 base and J by 8 bases, with 5 bases between them. The chain couples TRBV4-1 to TRBJ1-2; no firm D call. This clonotype was obtained from a woman aged 18-29 years in good health and CMV-seronegative. Sequencing was performed on PBMCs. The CDR3 is CASSQGLGYTF. The DNA for the CDR3 is TGCGCCAGCAGCCAAGGTTTAGGCTACACCTTC.